The present TCR beta chain was sequenced within a study of blood T cells in healthy people across ages. Through a sample-barcoded 5' primer and a J-beta primer mix, a second PCR was run for 7 to 11 cycles. TCRdb passed the 5' RACE reads through MiXCR, listing each CDR3 protein once. Of approximately 820,000 distinct CDR3 sequences listed, 40% to 50% are singletons. In regard to this clonotype: Its matching antigen is unknown.

General study points: The fall in TCR beta diversity per million T cells was roughly linear with age.

Germline-derived CDR1 and CDR2 are SGHTA and FQGNSA. The CDR3 is 14 amino acids. With 5 bases removed from V and 2 bases from J, the gap between germline ends came to 12 bases. The chain has TRBV7-2 and TRBJ1-2; no definite D call. The sample comprised blood. The receptor was derived from a man aged 55-75 years in good health. CDR3 in amino acids: CASSAKVQNYGYTF. As DNA, the CDR3 is TGTGCCAGCAGCGCAAAGGTACAGAACTATGGCTACACCTTC.